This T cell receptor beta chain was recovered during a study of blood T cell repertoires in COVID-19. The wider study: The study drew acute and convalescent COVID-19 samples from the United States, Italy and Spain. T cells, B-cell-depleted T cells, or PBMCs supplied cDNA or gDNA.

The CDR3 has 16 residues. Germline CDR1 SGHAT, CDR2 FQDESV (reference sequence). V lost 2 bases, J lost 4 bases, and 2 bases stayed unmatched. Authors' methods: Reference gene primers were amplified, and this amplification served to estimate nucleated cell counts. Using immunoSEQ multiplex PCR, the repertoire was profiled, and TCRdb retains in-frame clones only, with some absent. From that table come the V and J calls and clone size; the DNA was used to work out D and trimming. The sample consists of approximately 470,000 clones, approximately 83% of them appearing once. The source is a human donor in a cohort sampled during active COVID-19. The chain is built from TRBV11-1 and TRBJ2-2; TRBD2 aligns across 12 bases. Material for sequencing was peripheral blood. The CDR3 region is CASSLLAGGPTGELFF. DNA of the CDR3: TGTGCCAGCAGCTTACTAGCGGGAGGGCCCACCGGGGAGCTGTTTTTT.